These T cell receptor beta chains were read from a single sample in a study of blood T cell repertoires in COVID-19. The protocol was immunoSEQ multiplex PCR, while the TCRdb copy is restricted to in-frame clones and leaves out a portion. The table lists approximately 300,000 clones, 90% of them singletons, with 3.5% to 5% in the top ten. Sequencing was carried out using PBMCs or T cells enriched from blood (not recorded which). The receptor set was obtained from a woman between 25 and 40 years old who had been exposed to COVID-19. Both conserved end residues are part of each CDR3. For some rows the clone size is stated as once, few or many, or as a class when expanded; others skip it.

clone_size: -
j_call: TRBJ1-2
v_call: TRBV29-1
cdr3_aa: CSVEERGGYGYTF

clone_size: -
j_call: TRBJ2-3
v_call: TRBV3-1/TRBV3-2
cdr3_aa: CASSQEKGTSDTDTQYF

clone_size: -
j_call: TRBJ2-7
v_call: TRBV4-3
cdr3_aa: CASSLDRNYEQYF

clone_size: -
j_call: TRBJ1-2
v_call: TRBV6-4
cdr3_aa: CASSSDTPSTGYTF

clone_size: -
j_call: TRBJ2-6
v_call: TRBV6-5
cdr3_aa: CASSLISSGANVLTF

clone_size: once
j_call: TRBJ2-6
v_call: TRBV14
cdr3_aa: CASSQGQGNFNVLTF

clone_size: -
j_call: TRBJ2-3
v_call: TRBV7-9
cdr3_aa: CASSHTRGPDTQYF

clone_size: -
j_call: TRBJ1-1
v_call: TRBV14
cdr3_aa: CASSQRGGGAAFF

clone_size: few
j_call: TRBJ2-7
v_call: TRBV9
cdr3_aa: CASSRSASYEQYF

clone_size: -
j_call: TRBJ1-1
v_call: TRBV7-2
cdr3_aa: CASSRVGVNTEAFF

clone_size: -
j_call: TRBJ2-1
v_call: TRBV19
cdr3_aa: CASSRSRSRGHNEQFF

clone_size: -
j_call: TRBJ2-2
v_call: TRBV5-4
cdr3_aa: CASSFRQGRGTGELFF

clone_size: -
j_call: TRBJ1-5
v_call: TRBV19
cdr3_aa: CASSMLTGLINQPQHF

clone_size: -
j_call: TRBJ2-1
v_call: TRBV28
cdr3_aa: CAGRDRGNNEQFF

clone_size: -
j_call: TRBJ2-4
v_call: TRBV5-8
cdr3_aa: CASSPRLMAKNIQYF

clone_size: -
j_call: TRBJ1-2
v_call: TRBV19
cdr3_aa: CASSLPRQSGYGYTF

clone_size: -
j_call: TRBJ2-7
v_call: TRBV6-4
cdr3_aa: CASSGRGWNGDEQYF

clone_size: -
j_call: TRBJ1-6
v_call: TRBV6-2/TRBV6-3
cdr3_aa: CASSPGQGYNSPLHF

clone_size: -
j_call: TRBJ1-5
v_call: TRBV18
cdr3_aa: CASSPSGQGIGQPQHF

clone_size: -
j_call: TRBJ2-7
v_call: TRBV5-1
cdr3_aa: CASGRDISYEQYF

clone_size: -
j_call: TRBJ2-7
v_call: TRBV4-3
cdr3_aa: CASSQGPQGSYEQYF

clone_size: -
j_call: TRBJ2-1
v_call: TRBV7-3
cdr3_aa: CASSPIGGNEQFF

clone_size: -
j_call: TRBJ1-2
v_call: TRBV20-1
cdr3_aa: CSASWQRDYYGYTF

clone_size: -
j_call: TRBJ2-3
v_call: TRBV4-2
cdr3_aa: CASSQVSAGDSTDTQYF

clone_size: -
j_call: TRBJ1-2
v_call: TRBV5-4
cdr3_aa: CASSVGEGYTF

clone_size: -
j_call: TRBJ2-7
v_call: TRBV9
cdr3_aa: CASSPGQELSYEQYF

clone_size: -
j_call: TRBJ1-2
v_call: TRBV12-3/TRBV12-4
cdr3_aa: CASSLTGNGYTF

clone_size: -
j_call: TRBJ2-7
v_call: TRBV10-3
cdr3_aa: CAISEWAGTSDLNEQYF

clone_size: -
j_call: TRBJ1-2
v_call: TRBV27
cdr3_aa: CASSTKPVGYGYTF

clone_size: -
j_call: TRBJ1-2
v_call: TRBV9
cdr3_aa: CASSSTNLGPYGYTF

clone_size: -
j_call: TRBJ2-7
v_call: TRBV7-9
cdr3_aa: CASSPRGRGAYEQYF

clone_size: -
j_call: TRBJ2-7
v_call: TRBV10-3
cdr3_aa: CAISPSGEGGTYEQYF

clone_size: -
j_call: TRBJ2-3
v_call: TRBV4-3
cdr3_aa: CASSQKASRGGAASTDTQYF

clone_size: -
j_call: TRBJ1-5
v_call: TRBV27
cdr3_aa: CASTGTPNQPQHF

clone_size: once
j_call: TRBJ1-1
v_call: TRBV5-1
cdr3_aa: CASSLGQGSEAFF

clone_size: -
j_call: TRBJ2-5
v_call: TRBV7-8
cdr3_aa: CASSSRSGGETQYF

clone_size: -
j_call: TRBJ1-1
v_call: TRBV30
cdr3_aa: CAWSVGGTEAFF

clone_size: -
j_call: TRBJ1-2
v_call: TRBV5-1
cdr3_aa: CASSLEGVRSAGYTF

clone_size: -
j_call: TRBJ1-2
v_call: TRBV5-4
cdr3_aa: CASNSRRSALGYTF

clone_size: -
j_call: TRBJ1-2
v_call: TRBV5-5
cdr3_aa: CASSASGQGFYGYTF

clone_size: -
j_call: TRBJ1-3
v_call: TRBV9
cdr3_aa: CASSVDQGSSGNTIYF

clone_size: -
j_call: TRBJ2-7
v_call: TRBV7-9
cdr3_aa: CASSLEGVEQYF

clone_size: -
j_call: TRBJ2-7
v_call: TRBV7-7
cdr3_aa: CASSLGTGWDYEQYF

clone_size: -
j_call: TRBJ1-2
v_call: TRBV7-2
cdr3_aa: CASSSRQGALLYYGYTF

clone_size: -
j_call: TRBJ2-5
v_call: TRBV10-3
cdr3_aa: CAIRNPAGEETQYF

clone_size: -
j_call: TRBJ1-1
v_call: TRBV4-2
cdr3_aa: CASSQAYAGVAEAFF

clone_size: -
j_call: TRBJ1-2
v_call: TRBV4-3
cdr3_aa: CASSRGTGNNYGYTF

clone_size: -
j_call: TRBJ1-2
v_call: TRBV12-3/TRBV12-4
cdr3_aa: CASSLDMLYGYTF

clone_size: -
j_call: TRBJ1-6
v_call: TRBV7-9
cdr3_aa: CASTRAGNSPLHF

clone_size: -
j_call: TRBJ1-2
v_call: TRBV28
cdr3_aa: CASSSYTGQGNYGYTF

clone_size: many
j_call: TRBJ2-2
v_call: TRBV10-3
cdr3_aa: CAISESRGPVGELFF

clone_size: -
j_call: TRBJ2-3
v_call: TRBV24-1
cdr3_aa: CATSELSGGRNTQYF

clone_size: -
j_call: TRBJ2-1
v_call: TRBV5-1
cdr3_aa: CASSLVTTSQNNEQFF

clone_size: -
j_call: TRBJ1-5
v_call: TRBV7-9
cdr3_aa: CASSRTGGNQPQHF

clone_size: -
j_call: TRBJ1-1
v_call: TRBV9
cdr3_aa: CASSPGQGEAFF

clone_size: -
j_call: TRBJ2-5
v_call: TRBV7-9
cdr3_aa: CASSFSGGAETQYF

clone_size: -
j_call: TRBJ1-2
v_call: TRBV7-9
cdr3_aa: CASSLQGAGGYTF